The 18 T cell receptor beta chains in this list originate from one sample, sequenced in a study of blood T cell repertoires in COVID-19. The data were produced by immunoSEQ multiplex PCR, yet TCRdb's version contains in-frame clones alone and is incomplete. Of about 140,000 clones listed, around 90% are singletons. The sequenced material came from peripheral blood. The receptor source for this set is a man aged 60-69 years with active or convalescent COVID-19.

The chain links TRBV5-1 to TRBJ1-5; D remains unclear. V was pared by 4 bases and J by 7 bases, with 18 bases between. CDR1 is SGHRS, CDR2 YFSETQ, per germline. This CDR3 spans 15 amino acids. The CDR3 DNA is TGCGCCAGCAGCCCCTCAGCAGGCCGCGAGCAGCCCCAGCATTTT. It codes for CASSPSAGREQPQHF.

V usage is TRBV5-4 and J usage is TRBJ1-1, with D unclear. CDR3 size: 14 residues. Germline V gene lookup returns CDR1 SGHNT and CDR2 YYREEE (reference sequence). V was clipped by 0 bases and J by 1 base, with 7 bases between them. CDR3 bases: TGTGCCAGCAGCTTGGAGGGAGGGAACACTGAAGCTTTCTTT. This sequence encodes CASSLEGGNTEAFF.

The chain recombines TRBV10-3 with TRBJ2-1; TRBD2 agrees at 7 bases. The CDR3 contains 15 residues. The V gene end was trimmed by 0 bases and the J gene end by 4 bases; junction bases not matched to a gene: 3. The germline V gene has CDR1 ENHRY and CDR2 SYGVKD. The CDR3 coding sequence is TGTGCCATCAGTGAGTCGCGGGAGAGGTACAATGAGCAGTTCTTC. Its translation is CAISESRERYNEQFF.

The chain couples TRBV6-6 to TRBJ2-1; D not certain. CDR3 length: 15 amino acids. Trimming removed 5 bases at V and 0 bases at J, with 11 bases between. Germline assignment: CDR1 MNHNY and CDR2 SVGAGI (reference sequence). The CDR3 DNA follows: TGTGCCAGCAGTCGCCAGGAAAGCTCCTACAATGAGCAGTTCTTC. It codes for CASSRQESSYNEQFF.

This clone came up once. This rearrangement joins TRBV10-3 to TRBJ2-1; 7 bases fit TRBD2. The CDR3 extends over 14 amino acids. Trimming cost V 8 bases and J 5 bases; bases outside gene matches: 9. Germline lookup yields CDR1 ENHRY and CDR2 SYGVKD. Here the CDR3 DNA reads TGTGCCATCTTCAGCGGGATAGCAGACAATGAGCAGTTCTTC. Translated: CAIFSGIADNEQFF.

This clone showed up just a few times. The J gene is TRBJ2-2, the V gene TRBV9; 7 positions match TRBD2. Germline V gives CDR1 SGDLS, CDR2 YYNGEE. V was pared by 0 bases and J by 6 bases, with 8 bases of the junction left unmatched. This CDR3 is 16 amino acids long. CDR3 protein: CASSVGGGITPGELFF. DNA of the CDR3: TGTGCCAGCAGCGTAGGGGGGGGGATCACCCCCGGGGAGCTGTTTTTT.

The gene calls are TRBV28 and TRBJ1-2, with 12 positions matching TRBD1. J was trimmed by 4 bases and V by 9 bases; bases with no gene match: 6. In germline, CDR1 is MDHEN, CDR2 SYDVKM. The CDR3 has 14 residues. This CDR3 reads CASRDRGRFYGYTF. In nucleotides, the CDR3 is TGTGCCAGTAGGGACAGGGGGCGCTTCTATGGCTACACCTTC.

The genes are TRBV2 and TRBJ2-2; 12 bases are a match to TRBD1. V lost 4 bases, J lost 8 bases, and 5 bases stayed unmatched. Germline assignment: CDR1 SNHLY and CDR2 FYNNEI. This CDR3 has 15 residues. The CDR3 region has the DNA TGTGCCAGCAGTGTTCGGGACAGGGGGCCTGGGGAGCTGTTTTTT. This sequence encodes CASSVRDRGPGELFF.

CDR3 loop: CAWRETGPNTEAFF. The CDR3 coding sequence is TGTGCCTGGAGAGAGACAGGACCCAACACTGAAGCTTTCTTT. The V gene is TRBV30, the J gene TRBJ1-1; a weak D match, TRBD1 (6 bases). V lost 3 bases, J lost 2 bases, and 13 bases lay in between. Germline CDR1 and CDR2: GTSNPN and SVGIG (reference sequence). CDR3 length equals 14 residues.

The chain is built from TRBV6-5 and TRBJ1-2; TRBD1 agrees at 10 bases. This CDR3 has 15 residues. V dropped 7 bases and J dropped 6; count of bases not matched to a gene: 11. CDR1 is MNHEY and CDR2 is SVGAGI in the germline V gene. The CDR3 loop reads CASTPFGQGDHGYTF. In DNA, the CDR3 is TGTGCCAGCACCCCTTTCGGACAGGGGGATCATGGCTACACCTTC.

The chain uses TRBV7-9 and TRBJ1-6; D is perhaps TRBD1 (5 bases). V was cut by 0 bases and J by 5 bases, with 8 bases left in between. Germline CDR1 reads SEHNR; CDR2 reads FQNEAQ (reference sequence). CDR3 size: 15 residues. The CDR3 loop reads CASSLAGVNNSPLHF. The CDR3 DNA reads TGTGCCAGCAGCTTAGCAGGGGTCAATAATTCACCCCTCCACTTT.

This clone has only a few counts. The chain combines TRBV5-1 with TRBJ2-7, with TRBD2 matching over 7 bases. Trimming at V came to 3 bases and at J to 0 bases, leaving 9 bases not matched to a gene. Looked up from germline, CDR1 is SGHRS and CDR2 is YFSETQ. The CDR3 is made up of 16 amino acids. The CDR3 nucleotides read TGCGCCAGCAGCTCGGGGGAGGGACTCCGCTCCTACGAGCAGTACTTC. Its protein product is CASSSGEGLRSYEQYF.

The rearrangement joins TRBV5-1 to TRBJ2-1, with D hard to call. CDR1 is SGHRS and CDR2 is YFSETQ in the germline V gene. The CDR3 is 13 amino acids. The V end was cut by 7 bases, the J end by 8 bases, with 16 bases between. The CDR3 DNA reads TGCGCCAGCGCTCTCACCAGCCGGGATGAGCAGTTCTTC. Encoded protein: CASALTSRDEQFF.

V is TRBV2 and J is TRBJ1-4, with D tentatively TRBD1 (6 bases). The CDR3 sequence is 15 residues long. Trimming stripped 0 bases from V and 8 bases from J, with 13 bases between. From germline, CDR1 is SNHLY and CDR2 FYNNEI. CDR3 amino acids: CASSEAAGAVEKLFF. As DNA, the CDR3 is TGTGCCAGCAGTGAAGCAGCGGGGGCGGTGGAAAAACTGTTTTTT.

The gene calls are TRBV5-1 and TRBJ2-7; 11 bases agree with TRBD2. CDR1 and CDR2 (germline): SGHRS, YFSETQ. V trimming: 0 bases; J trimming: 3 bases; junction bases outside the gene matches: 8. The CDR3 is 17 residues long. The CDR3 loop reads CASSLETSGSVGYEQYF. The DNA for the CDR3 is TGCGCCAGCAGCTTGGAAACTAGCGGGAGCGTCGGCTACGAGCAGTACTTC.

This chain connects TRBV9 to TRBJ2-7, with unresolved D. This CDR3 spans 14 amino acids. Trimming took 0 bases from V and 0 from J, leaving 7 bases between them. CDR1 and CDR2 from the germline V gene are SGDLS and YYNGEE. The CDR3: CASSVDLVSYEQYF. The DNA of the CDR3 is TGTGCCAGCAGCGTAGACCTAGTCTCCTACGAGCAGTACTTC.

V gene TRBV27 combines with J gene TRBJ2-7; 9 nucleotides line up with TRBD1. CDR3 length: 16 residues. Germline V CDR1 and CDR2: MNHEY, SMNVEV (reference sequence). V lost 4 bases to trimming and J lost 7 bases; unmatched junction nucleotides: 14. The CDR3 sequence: CASSSSPGTGLGEQYF. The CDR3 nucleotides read TGTGCCAGCAGTTCCTCCCCCGGGACAGGGTTAGGGGAGCAGTACTTC.

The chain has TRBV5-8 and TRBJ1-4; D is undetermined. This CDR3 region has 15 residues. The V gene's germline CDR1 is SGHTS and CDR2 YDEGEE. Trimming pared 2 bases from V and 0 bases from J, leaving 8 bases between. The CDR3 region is CASSFGSATNEKLFF. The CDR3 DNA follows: TGTGCCAGCAGCTTTGGCAGCGCAACTAATGAAAAACTGTTTTTT.